The 25 T cell receptor beta chains in this list originate from one sample, sequenced in a study of CD4 T cells in relation to SARS-CoV-2 and coronaviruses. Generated by immunoSEQ multiplex PCR, the TCRdb table keeps only in-frame clones and is missing some. This sample carries 30,000 or so clones, about two thirds of them seen once, and the ten largest clones take roughly an eighth. These receptors are not linked to any known antigen. CD4+ T cells from unexposed donors were obtained before the COVID-19 pandemic (2011-2018). The cells were cultured for approximately 10 days before CD4+ T cells were isolated. The specimen sequenced was CD4+ T cells from PBMCs, cultured in vitro. These receptors all come from a human donor in good health.

The gene calls are TRBV28 and TRBJ1-1, with 10 positions matching TRBD1. CDR3 length: 11 residues. Germline V lookup: CDR1 MDHEN, CDR2 SYDVKM. The CDR3 coding sequence is TGTGGGACAGGGGGGGACACTGAAGCTTTCTTT. Protein: CGTGGDTEAFF.

This sequence joins TRBV6-5 and TRBJ2-7; 7 bases agree with TRBD2. V lost 6 bases, J lost 2 bases, and 10 bases stayed unmatched. Germline V gives CDR1 MNHEY, CDR2 SVGAGI. The CDR3 is 15 residues long. The CDR3 region has the DNA TGTGCCAGCAGACCCGTGCGGGAGAGGACCTACGAGCAGTACTTC. Its translation is CASRPVRERTYEQYF.

The CDR3 is CASSLATNEKLFF. Here the CDR3 DNA reads TGTGCCAGCAGCTTAGCAACTAATGAAAAACTGTTTTTT. The chain uses TRBV7-2 and TRBJ1-4, with D hard to call. The CDR3 has 13 amino acids. CDR1 and CDR2 from the germline V gene are SGHTA and FQGNSA. V lost 0 bases, J lost 1 base, and 0 bases lay in between.

The V gene is TRBV19, the J gene TRBJ1-5; D ambiguous. Germline V lookup: CDR1 LNHDA, CDR2 SQIVND (reference sequence). The CDR3 totals 14 residues. V was clipped by 7 bases and J by 1 base, with 11 bases between them. CDR3 sequence (DNA): TGTGCCAGTAACGACCCGGGAAGCAATCAGCCCCAGCATTTT. It translates to CASNDPGSNQPQHF.

J is TRBJ2-2 and V is TRBV3-1 (or the pseudogene TRBV3-2); 7 bases line up with TRBD1. Germline V gives CDR1 LGHDT, CDR2 YNNKEL (reference sequence). The CDR3 spans 15 residues. V shed 1 base, J shed 7 bases, and the junction held 6 bases outside the gene matches. DNA of the CDR3: TGTGCCAGCAGCCAAGGCACAGGGGTGGGCGGGGAGCTGTTTTTT. Its translation is CASSQGTGVGGELFF.

The gene calls are TRBV6-5 and TRBJ1-2; TRBD1 aligns across 7 bases. CDR3 size: 13 residues. Germline-derived CDR1 and CDR2 are MNHEY and SVGAGI. Germline trimming cut 6 bases from V and 3 bases from J; bases unmatched to any gene: 4. The DNA for the CDR3 is TGTGCCAGCAGGGAGGGACAGCACTATGGCTACACCTTC. It is translated as CASREGQHYGYTF.

The chain couples TRBV19 to TRBJ2-7; 11 bases fit TRBD2. V shed 6 bases, J shed 8 bases, and the junction held 9 bases outside the gene matches. The CDR3 is 14 residues long. From germline, CDR1 is LNHDA and CDR2 SQIVND (reference sequence). This CDR3 reads CASRGTSGTRKQYF. The CDR3 nucleotides are TGTGCCAGTAGGGGGACTAGCGGCACTAGAAAGCAGTACTTC.

The V call is TRBV6-5, the J call TRBJ2-3; D not resolved. The CDR3 has 11 residues. Trimming cost V 6 bases and J 6 bases, with 7 bases left between them. Germline V gives CDR1 MNHEY, CDR2 SVGAGI. The CDR3 region is CASRRHDTQYF. The CDR3 nucleotides read TGTGCCAGCAGACGACACGATACGCAGTATTTT.

This chain uses TRBV3-1 (or the pseudogene TRBV3-2) with TRBJ1-2; D not resolved. This CDR3 contains 15 residues. CDR1 LGHDT and CDR2 YNNKEL come from the germline V gene (reference sequence). The V and J ends lost 1 base and 4 bases respectively, with 13 bases between them. CDR3 protein: CASSQGKVWGYGYTF. The CDR3 region has the DNA TGTGCCAGCAGCCAAGGTAAAGTTTGGGGCTATGGCTACACCTTC.

The V and J genes are TRBV5-1 and TRBJ2-7; 8 bases are a match to TRBD1. V was pared by 6 bases and J by 1 base, with 6 bases of the junction left unmatched. Germline assignment: CDR1 SGHRS and CDR2 YFSETQ. This CDR3 is built from 14 residues. The CDR3 DNA sequence: TGCGCCAGCAACTCCGGGACAGGTTCCTACGAGCAGTACTTC. This sequence encodes CASNSGTGSYEQYF.

The chain has TRBV12-3 or TRBV12-4 and TRBJ1-2, with TRBD1 matching 8 bases. The CDR3 extends over 13 amino acids. The V gene end was trimmed by 6 bases and the J gene end by 2 bases; junction bases not matched to a gene: 2. As DNA, the CDR3 is TGTGCCAGCAGGGGACAGGCAAACTATGGCTACACCTTC. The encoded protein is CASRGQANYGYTF.

The J gene is TRBJ1-2, the V gene TRBV7-2; 7 nucleotides align to TRBD1. The CDR3 consists of 14 residues. After removal of 0 bases from V and 7 bases from J, the junction contained 5 bases not matched to a gene. Germline CDR1 is SGHTA and CDR2 is FQGNSA. CDR3 residues: CASSLATGAGGYTF. The CDR3 DNA follows: TGTGCCAGCAGCTTAGCAACAGGGGCGGGTGGCTACACCTTC. Looking up the rest from reference TRBV7-2 and TRBJ1-2 gives the full variable domain: GAGVSQSPSNKVTEKGKDVELRCDPISGHTALYWYRQSLGQGLEFLIYFQGNSAPDKSGLPSDRFSAERTGGSVSTLTIQRTQQEDSAVYLCASSLATGAGGYTFGSGTRLTVV.

This clone was detected once. The chain is built from TRBV7-2 and TRBJ1-1; D is undetermined. Germline V CDR1 and CDR2: SGHTA, FQGNSA. The CDR3 is made up of 15 amino acids. Trimming left V 1 base short and J 1 base short, with 10 bases between. CDR3 amino acids: CASSLVLGWNTEAFF. CDR3 DNA sequence: TGTGCCAGCAGCTTAGTTCTGGGGTGGAACACTGAAGCTTTCTTT. The whole variable domain, filled in from reference TRBV7-2 and TRBJ1-1, reads GAGVSQSPSNKVTEKGKDVELRCDPISGHTALYWYRQSLGQGLEFLIYFQGNSAPDKSGLPSDRFSAERTGGSVSTLTIQRTQQEDSAVYLCASSLVLGWNTEAFFGQGTRLTVV.

The table lists this clone with a few counts. This chain links TRBV7-3 with TRBJ2-6; D gene unclear. Germline V lookup: CDR1 SGHTA, CDR2 FQGTGA. V dropped 4 bases and J dropped 10 bases, with 8 bases sitting between them. This CDR3 spans 12 amino acids. The chain's CDR3 is CASSSGSNVLTF. The CDR3 DNA reads as TGTGCCAGCAGCTCAGGCTCAAACGTCCTGACTTTC.

The chain employs TRBV7-8 and TRBJ2-3; 8 bases line up with TRBD2. This CDR3 spans 14 amino acids. The ends lost 6 bases at V and 3 bases at J; junction bases unmatched: 5. CDR1 is SGHVS, CDR2 FQNEAQ, per germline. CDR3 DNA sequence: TGTGCCAGCAGTGCGGGAGGTCGAACAGATACGCAGTATTTT. Encoded protein: CASSAGGRTDTQYF.

V and J are TRBV2 and TRBJ2-3; D perhaps matches TRBD2 (6 bases). The CDR3 runs 15 residues. V lost 6 bases and J lost 2, with 15 bases in between. Germline assignment: CDR1 SNHLY and CDR2 FYNNEI. Written as DNA, the CDR3 is TGTGCCAGCAGCGAACCGGGACTCGACACAGATACGCAGTATTTT. Residues: CASSEPGLDTDTQYF.

This clone was seen once. The chain recombines TRBV4-2 with TRBJ2-1, with 13 bases matching TRBD2. CDR3 length equals 16 residues. The ends lost 2 bases at V and 9 bases at J; junction bases unmatched: 7. CDR1 is LGHNA, CDR2 YNFKEQ, per germline. The CDR3 DNA is TGTGCCAGCAGCCAACGGGGACTAGCGGGAAGTGTTGAGCAGTTCTTC. Its translation: CASSQRGLAGSVEQFF.

The gene calls are TRBV7-6 and TRBJ1-4, with a tentative D call TRBD1 (6 bases). The CDR3 loop spans 15 amino acids. Germline-derived CDR1 and CDR2 are SGHVS and FNYEAQ. Between the trimmed V and J ends, which lost 1 base and 5 bases, there was a span of 11 bases. The CDR3 coding sequence is TGTGCCAGCAGCTTAGGGGCAGGGGTAAATGAAAAACTGTTTTTT. Translating it yields CASSLGAGVNEKLFF.

V and J are TRBV27 and TRBJ2-6, with 10 bases aligning to TRBD2. Trimming removed 3 bases from V and 3 bases from J; junction bases left unmatched: 11. Germline CDR1 and CDR2: MNHEY and SMNVEV (reference sequence). The length of the CDR3 is 19 residues. The CDR3 DNA sequence: TGTGCCAGCAGTTTCCTAAGGACTAGCGGTATTGGTGGGGCCAACGTCCTGACTTTC. The encoded protein is CASSFLRTSGIGGANVLTF.

CDR3 sequence (DNA): TGTGCCAGCAGTCCCGTTGGGGCAATCTACGAGCAGTACTTC. This codes for CASSPVGAIYEQYF. The V and J genes are TRBV27 and TRBJ2-7; the D gene is possibly TRBD1 (5 bases). Germline CDR1 reads MNHEY; CDR2 reads SMNVEV (reference sequence). CDR3 size: 14 residues. The V end lost 5 bases, the J end lost 3 bases, and 14 bases lay between the germline ends.

The V call is TRBV5-6, the J call TRBJ2-7, with D perhaps TRBD1 or TRBD2 (5 bases each). Trimming removed 4 bases from V and 6 bases from J, with 23 bases in between. CDR1 and CDR2 (germline): SGHDT, YYEEEE. The CDR3 loop spans 16 amino acids. CDR3 nucleotide sequence: TGTGCCAGCAGCCCGACAGCCCGAGGGATCCCTCCCGAGCAGTACTTC. Translating gives CASSPTARGIPPEQYF. The variable domain in full, with the rest retrieved from reference TRBV5-6 and TRBJ2-7, is DAGVTQSPTHLIKTRGQQVTLRCSPKSGHDTVSWYQQALGQGPQFIFQYYEEEERQRGNFPDRFSGHQFPNYSSELNVNALLLGDSALYLCASSPTARGIPPEQYFGPGTRLTVT.

This clone was counted a few times. The rearrangement joins TRBV2 to TRBJ1-2; the D gene is possibly TRBD1 (6 bases). V was shortened by 2 bases and J by 4 bases, with 11 bases between the two germline ends. The CDR3 is made up of 14 amino acids. Germline V gene lookup returns CDR1 SNHLY and CDR2 FYNNEI. CDR3 region: CASSESAGAYGYTF. CDR3 DNA sequence: TGTGCCAGCAGTGAATCGGCAGGGGCCTATGGCTACACCTTC.

V usage is TRBV7-9 and J usage is TRBJ2-3; D ambiguous. V shed 2 bases and J shed 10 bases, with 13 bases lying between them. CDR1 SEHNR and CDR2 FQNEAQ come from the germline V gene (reference sequence). The CDR3 covers 13 residues. CDR3 sequence: CASSLPGPAAQYF. The CDR3 nucleotides are TGTGCCAGCAGCTTACCCGGTCCCGCCGCGCAGTATTTT.

The chain links TRBV5-1 to TRBJ1-3, with D hard to call. The V gene's germline CDR1 is SGHRS and CDR2 YFSETQ. Trimming removed 0 bases from V and 2 bases from J, with 12 bases in between. The CDR3 has 16 residues. The CDR3 here is CASSLDGSIAGNTIYF. The DNA of the CDR3 is TGCGCCAGCAGCTTGGATGGCAGTATTGCTGGAAACACCATATATTTT.

V usage is TRBV28 and J usage is TRBJ2-1; 13 positions agree with TRBD2. The CDR3 covers 16 residues. The germline V gene has CDR1 MDHEN and CDR2 SYDVKM. V lost 4 bases, J lost 7 bases, and 7 bases stayed unmatched. Here the CDR3 reads CASSSILAGGLNEQFF. In DNA form, the CDR3 reads TGTGCCAGCAGTTCCATACTAGCGGGAGGGTTAAATGAGCAGTTCTTC.